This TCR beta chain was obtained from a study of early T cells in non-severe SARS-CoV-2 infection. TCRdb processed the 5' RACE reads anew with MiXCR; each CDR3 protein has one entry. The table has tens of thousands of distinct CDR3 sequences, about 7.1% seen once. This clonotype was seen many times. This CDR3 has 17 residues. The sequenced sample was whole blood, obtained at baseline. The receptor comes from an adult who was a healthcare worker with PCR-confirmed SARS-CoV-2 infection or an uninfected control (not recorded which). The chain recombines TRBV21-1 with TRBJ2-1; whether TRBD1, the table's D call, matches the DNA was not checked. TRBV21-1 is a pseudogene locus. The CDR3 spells CASSGGNRDKMYNEQFF. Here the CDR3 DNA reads TGTGCCAGCAGCGGAGGAAACCGGGACAAGATGTACAATGAGCAGTTCTTC.